This TCR beta chain derives from a study of cytomegalovirus exposure and HLA in healthy donors. Study results and caveats: As a later analysis showed, a missense DCLRE1C variant was linked to trimming of TCR beta V- and J-genes.

Of note for this clone: The antigen remains unidentified.

The CDR3 extends over 14 amino acids. Germline V gene lookup returns CDR1 SNHLY and CDR2 FYNNEI. With V trimmed by 8 bases and J by 6 bases, 9 bases remained unmatched. A multiplex PCR was run with 60 Vbeta primers and 13 Jbeta primers. Sequenced by immunoSEQ multiplex PCR; TCRdb stores in-frame clones only, minus some. The sample yields 210,000 or so clones, roughly 84% seen once. Sequences were obtained from PBMCs. The receptor's source is a boy between 2 and 10 years old in good health and CMV-seronegative. The chain has TRBV2 and TRBJ2-1, with TRBD1 identical over 8 bases. CDR3: CASGRQGKINEQFF. The CDR3 bases are TGTGCCAGCGGGAGACAGGGGAAGATCAATGAGCAGTTCTTC.